A single sample is the source of the 18 T cell receptor beta chains below, sequenced in a study of blood T cell repertoires in COVID-19. Data came from immunoSEQ multiplex PCR; TCRdb stores just in-frame clones and leaves some out. In the table there are roughly 120,000 clones, 75% to 80% of which are singletons. The sequenced sample consisted of peripheral blood. These TCRs come from a human donor in a cohort sampled during active COVID-19.

The chain employs TRBV6-6 and TRBJ2-3, with 7 bases matching TRBD1. The V gene's germline CDR1 is MNHNY and CDR2 SVGAGI (reference sequence). This CDR3 has 15 residues. V lost 4 bases, J lost 0 bases, and 4 bases stayed unmatched. The CDR3 nucleotides are TGTGCCAGCAGTTCCGGGACAGAGAGCACAGATACGCAGTATTTT. Translating it yields CASSSGTESTDTQYF.

This clone came up a few times. This chain connects TRBV27 to TRBJ2-3, with 10 bases matching TRBD2. Germline V gives CDR1 MNHEY, CDR2 SMNVEV (reference sequence). J lost 4 bases, V lost 5 bases, and 9 bases had no gene match. The CDR3 length is 16 residues. CDR3: CASSPTSGGAPDTQYF. CDR3 nucleotides: TGTGCCAGCAGTCCTACGAGCGGGGGGGCCCCAGATACGCAGTATTTT.

This clone was counted a few times. The CDR3 protein is CASSYSGRGYEKLFF. CDR3 nucleotide sequence: TGTGCCAGCAGTTACTCAGGCAGGGGATATGAAAAACTGTTTTTT. The rearrangement uses TRBV6-5 and TRBJ1-4; D might be TRBD1 (6 bases). Per the germline V gene, CDR1 is MNHEY and CDR2 is SVGAGI. This CDR3 has 15 residues. Trimming shortened V by 0 bases and J by 6 bases, and 11 bases separated the two germline ends.

This clone has a handful of counts. This chain links TRBV7-9 with TRBJ2-7; tentatively, D is TRBD1 (6 bases). The CDR3 contains 13 residues. Trimming cost V 3 bases and J 6 bases, with 12 bases left between them. The germline V gene has CDR1 SEHNR and CDR2 FQNEAQ (reference sequence). CDR3 amino acids: CASSFPGQGEQYF. The CDR3, as DNA: TGTGCCAGCAGCTTCCCGGGACAAGGCGAGCAGTACTTC.

This clone was detected only a few times. V usage is TRBV9 and J usage is TRBJ2-1; 9 nucleotides match TRBD2. Germline CDR1 and CDR2: SGDLS and YYNGEE. The CDR3 spans 16 residues. J was trimmed by 9 bases and V by 0 bases; bases with no gene match: 10. The CDR3 region is CASSVVGGGASGEQFF. Here the CDR3 DNA reads TGTGCCAGCAGCGTAGTTGGCGGGGGGGCTTCCGGTGAGCAGTTCTTC.

This chain joins TRBV7-8 and TRBJ2-1; TRBD2 matches 10 bases. This CDR3 has 19 amino acids. The germline CDR1 and CDR2 sequences are SGHVS and FQNEAQ. The V and J ends lost 1 base and 8 bases, in that order; junction bases with no gene match: 17. Here the CDR3 reads CASSLGPSGRSHFAHEQFF. CDR3 sequence (DNA): TGTGCCAGCAGCTTAGGTCCTAGCGGGAGATCGCACTTCGCCCATGAGCAGTTCTTC.

The chain joins TRBV7-6 to TRBJ1-3; no clear D. The CDR3 is made up of 14 amino acids. The V gene's germline CDR1 is SGHVS and CDR2 FNYEAQ. The V and J ends lost 5 bases and 0 bases respectively, with 8 bases between them. The CDR3 DNA follows: TGTGCCAGCAGCCCACAGAGCTCTGGAAACACCATATATTTT. It encodes CASSPQSSGNTIYF.

This clone has just one count. The rearrangement joins TRBV5-1 to TRBJ1-1; 7 bases fit TRBD1. The CDR3 is 14 amino acids. V lost 4 bases, J lost 0 bases, and 3 bases stayed unmatched. Germline CDR1 reads SGHRS; CDR2 reads YFSETQ. The CDR3 region has the DNA TGCGCCAGCAGCGCGGGACAGTTGAACACTGAAGCTTTCTTT. Encoded protein: CASSAGQLNTEAFF.

The chain links TRBV4-2 to TRBJ1-5, with 10 bases identical to TRBD1. The CDR3 runs 15 residues. Trimming took 4 bases from V and 7 from J; bases not matched to a gene: 7. Germline loops: CDR1 LGHNA, CDR2 YNFKEQ. In DNA form, the CDR3 reads TGTGCCAGCAGCCCTTACGGACAGGGGGGCCAGCCCCAGCATTTT. Translating gives CASSPYGQGGQPQHF.

The V call is TRBV6-6, the J call TRBJ1-6; TRBD1 agrees at 10 bases. The CDR3 is 16 amino acids. Germline CDR1 MNHNY, CDR2 SVGAGI (reference sequence). V gave up 6 bases and J gave up 6 bases; unmatched junction bases: 8. CDR3 nucleotides: TGTGCCAGCAGGTCCGGGACAGGGGATAGTAATTCACCCCTCCACTTT. This sequence encodes CASRSGTGDSNSPLHF.

This clone was counted between two and nine times. The CDR3 DNA reads TGTGCCAGCAGCCCTAGTGGGGGCGGGGAGCAGTACTTC. Translation gives CASSPSGGGEQYF. This rearrangement joins TRBV5-6 to TRBJ2-7; D is perhaps TRBD1 (6 bases). CDR3 length: 13 residues. Germline-derived CDR1 and CDR2 are SGHDT and YYEEEE. Trimming took 4 bases from V and 7 from J, leaving 15 bases between them.

In its sample, this clone was seen a few times. CDR3 DNA: TGTGCCAGCAGCTTGGCCCGGGGGGCCACTGAAGCTTTCTTT. Its translation is CASSLARGATEAFF. The J gene is TRBJ1-1, the V gene TRBV5-6, with a possible D match to TRBD1 (6 bases). Germline lookup yields CDR1 SGHDT and CDR2 YYEEEE. Trimming took 0 bases from V and 4 from J, leaving 10 bases between them. This CDR3 is 14 amino acids long. Supplemented by reference TRBV5-6 and TRBJ1-1, the full variable domain reads DAGVTQSPTHLIKTRGQQVTLRCSPKSGHDTVSWYQQALGQGPQFIFQYYEEEERQRGNFPDRFSGHQFPNYSSELNVNALLLGDSALYLCASSLARGATEAFFGQGTRLTVV.

The chain recombines TRBV3-1 (or the pseudogene TRBV3-2) with TRBJ1-2; D may be TRBD1 (6 bases). This CDR3 is built from 15 residues. V lost 2 bases, J lost 0 bases, and 10 bases lay in between. CDR1 LGHDT and CDR2 YNNKEL come from the germline V gene (reference sequence). CDR3 sequence reads: CASSQTGTTNYGYTF. Here the CDR3 DNA reads TGTGCCAGCAGCCAAACAGGGACTACTAACTATGGCTACACCTTC.

The J gene is TRBJ2-5, the V gene TRBV27; weak D call: TRBD1 (6 bases). The CDR3 extends over 15 amino acids. Trimming removed 4 bases at V and 0 bases at J, with 12 bases between. Germline CDR1 and CDR2: MNHEY and SMNVEV (reference sequence). The CDR3 DNA is TGTGCCAGCAGTTCTAACCGGGACAACCAAGAGACCCAGTACTTC. It encodes CASSSNRDNQETQYF.

The V call is TRBV14, the J call TRBJ2-1; perhaps TRBD1 as D (6 bases). In germline, CDR1 is SGHDN, CDR2 FVKESK. The CDR3 totals 15 residues. Deletions cut 6 bases from V and 0 bases from J, with 12 bases between. The CDR3 nucleotides read TGTGCCAGCAGGCCAACAGGGAGCTCCTACAATGAGCAGTTCTTC. It is translated as CASRPTGSSYNEQFF.

V is TRBV6-5 and J is TRBJ2-7, with D hard to call. V lost 6 bases to trimming and J lost 2 bases, with 14 bases between them. Germline V gives CDR1 MNHEY, CDR2 SVGAGI. This CDR3 is built from 14 residues. Written as DNA, the CDR3 is TGTGCCAGCAGCCTCGTCCCTTTAGCCTACGAGCAGTACTTC. This sequence encodes CASSLVPLAYEQYF.

This CDR3 reads CASSYTGLAGSGNEQFF. The DNA of the CDR3 is TGTGCCAGCAGCTACACGGGACTAGCGGGAAGTGGGAATGAGCAGTTCTTC. The chain couples TRBV5-6 to TRBJ2-1, with TRBD2 matching 13 bases. The V segment lost 3 bases and the J segment 7 bases; nucleotides outside the gene matches: 10. The CDR3 runs 17 residues. The germline V gene has CDR1 SGHDT and CDR2 YYEEEE.

This chain joins TRBV30 and TRBJ2-7; no reliable D call. The V gene lost 1 base and the J gene lost 2 bases, with 12 bases spanning the gap. The CDR3 has 14 residues. In germline, CDR1 is GTSNPN, CDR2 SVGIG (reference sequence). The CDR3 here is CAWSGRNRAYEQYF. The CDR3 DNA sequence: TGTGCCTGGAGTGGGCGGAACCGTGCCTACGAGCAGTACTTC.